This T cell receptor (beta chain) was captured by sequencing in a study of shared clonotypes between healthy human individuals (dated by TCRdb to 2020 to 2022). In the study overall: A couple of women and three men aged 18 to 49 years were included in the cohort. Each donor's leukapheresis produced roughly between about 0.85 and 10 billion PBMCs. Per donor, three plates each were used for CD4 naive and CD4 memory, two for CD8 naive, and one for CD8 memory. Libraries were prepared and TCR repertoires were sequenced by different laboratories using diverse techniques, in order to increase sequencing depth and limit assay-specific biases. Blood TCR repertoires of roughly 5 healthy adults were deeply sequenced to estimate repertoire size and the extent of clonotype sharing between individuals. What the authors observed across the whole study: The genetic and exposure-history diversity represented was limited by the small number of donors. Larger estimated clonotype richness was generally found for naive subsets than for memory subsets. Across several donors, approximately 5% of naive CD4, approximately 3.6% of naive CD8, under 2.5% of memory CD4, and roughly 0.41% of memory CD8 clonotypes were shared. Compared with non-shared clonotypes, clonotypes shared by all four sorted-subset donors had higher generation probabilities. Pairwise subsampling led to the expectation that sequencing depth would affect the degree of clonotype sharing among donors. Incomplete sequencing was indicated by rarefaction of sorted-subset datasets, despite the large sequencing depth. Sampling was restricted to blood, and TCR repertoires in tissue are likely to differ from TCR repertoires in blood.

A note on this clone: It lacks a known antigen. No base quality information exists; no much larger clone differs at one position.

TCR CDR3 regions were amplified from genomic DNA by multiplex PCR using the deep immunoSEQ assay. Extracted genomic DNA from each cell subset was distributed evenly across all wells of several immunoSEQ 96-well plates, and each plate was treated as a replicate. Each replicate PCR for sorted subsets received roughly 200 ng genomic DNA, equal to tens of thousands of T cell genomes. The purified libraries were quantified using a Qubit 3.0 fluorometer, sized with a Bioanalyzer 2100, and then quantified again using the KAPA Library Quantification kit. Each immunoSEQ 96-well plate was sequenced on its own single-read 150-cycle Illumina NextSeq 550 flow cell. The authors' analysis ran thus. Because the immunoSEQ output held only junctional sequences and lacked quality scores, the filtering could not match the filtering applied to full-length reads. To assign V/J genes and CDR3, sequences were annotated using PyIR, a Python wrapper for IgBLAST v1.9, with IMGT germline references. Reads were filtered out if the reads had weak V/J assignments (E-value above 1e-6), no CDR3, stop codons, out-of-frame junctions, or ambiguous translated residues. V3J clonotypes were defined as sequences sharing the same inferred V gene, J gene, and CDR3 amino acid sequence. To compute the percentage overlap between repertoires, the number of shared unique clonotypes was divided by the size of the smaller repertoire. RTK rarefaction, the Chao1 estimator, and Recon v2.1 estimates of unobserved clonotypes were used to assess repertoire richness. Generation probabilities for all TCRbeta clonotypes obtained by the gDNA method from a handful of donors were computed using OLGA. Not all clones reach the TCRdb copy of this immuneACCESS table, which keeps in-frame sequences only. Checked studies attribute under half of the gap to unresolved V genes and leave the rest unexplained. The V and J calls and clone size were taken over from that table, and D and trimming were inferred from the DNA. This sample is represented by some 2 million clones; about 94% of them were singletons. The ten largest make up around 1.1% of the sample.

CD8 naive samples consisted of CD45RO-negative cells that were positively selected for CCR7, yielding a CD45RA+CCR7+ population without TemRA cells. The donors were healthy, HIV-negative adults with no recently reported acute infections or vaccinations. All donors were Caucasian adults living in Nashville, Tennessee, USA. Blood was collected by leukapheresis, and PBMCs were isolated by Ficoll-Histopaque density gradient centrifugation and then cryopreserved in liquid nitrogen vapor phase. Analytical flow cytometry was used to check the purity and quantity of every magnetically sorted T cell population. Each sorted fraction had its genomic DNA isolated and then quantified by UV absorbance on a Nanodrop 2000c. There are 15 amino acids in the CDR3, from cysteine to phenylalanine inclusive. Only the CDR3 DNA is retained, 45 bases long and in frame from the first base. V and J are truncated by 5 bases and 2 bases respectively, leaving an intervening sequence of 16 bases. In the germline V gene, CDR1 corresponds to SGHVS and CDR2 to FQNEAQ.

The chain links TRBV7-8 with TRBJ2-7; the D region possibly corresponds to TRBD2 (6 bases align). This receptor was obtained from a man younger than 35 in good health. Sequencing was done on a sample of naive CD8+ T cells sorted from blood. The sample's cell subset or site label, decoded: CD45RA+CCR7+. The DNA reads TGTGCCAGCAGCCCCAGGGAGGCCCACGCCTACGAGCAGTACTTC. Its protein reads: CASSPREAHAYEQYF.